The sequence of this TCR beta chain was determined in a study of blood T cell repertoires in COVID-19. Study overall: The cDNA or gDNA used as material had been derived from T cells, B-cell-depleted T cells, or PBMCs.

V lost 5 bases to trimming and J lost 0 bases, with 11 bases between them. CDR1 and CDR2 (germline): SGDLS, YYNGEE. This CDR3 spans 14 amino acids. Sequenced by immunoSEQ multiplex PCR; TCRdb stores in-frame clones only, minus some. This table holds 250,000 to 300,000 clones, roughly 89% found once. The V and J genes are TRBV9 and TRBJ1-1; no firm D call. The sequence was collected from a woman aged 55-70 years who had recovered from COVID-19. The source material was PBMCs or T cells enriched from blood (not recorded which). The CDR3 region is CASSRSTLNTEAFF. The CDR3 coding sequence is TGTGCCAGCAGTCGTTCCACATTGAACACTGAAGCTTTCTTT.